The sequence of this TCR beta chain was determined in a study of T cell changes during pregnancy in multiple sclerosis. Deletions cut 3 bases from V and 2 bases from J, with 16 bases between. The V gene's germline CDR1 is SEHNR and CDR2 FQNEAQ (reference sequence). The length of the CDR3 is 16 residues. Data came from immunoSEQ multiplex PCR; TCRdb stores just in-frame clones and leaves some out. The repertoire includes roughly 100,000 clones, about nine tenths of them detected once, and under 2% sits in the top ten. V is TRBV7-9 and J is TRBJ1-1; TRBD1 is a possible D gene (6 bases). Sequencing used peripheral blood, obtained after pregnancy. This TCR was recovered from a female donor in good health, enrolled as a control in a pregnancy study. The CDR3 is CASSFGGEGGNTEAFF. As DNA, the CDR3 is TGTGCCAGCAGCTTCGGGGGGGAGGGGGGAAACACTGAAGCTTTCTTT.